These 5 T cell receptor beta chains came from one sample sequenced in a study of blood T cell repertoires in COVID-19. Some clones are missing from TCRdb's copy, which holds only in-frame ones; the method was immunoSEQ multiplex PCR. Seen here are 220,000 or so clones, about 88% observed once, and the top ten hold roughly 10%. The specimen was peripheral blood. The receptors were sampled from a woman between 50 and 59 years old with COVID-19, enrolled during active disease.

The V and J genes are TRBV11-2 and TRBJ2-1; D remains unclear. Germline CDR1 and CDR2: SGHAT and FQNNGV. This CDR3 is 13 amino acids long. V lost 8 bases to trimming and J lost 0 bases, with 8 bases between them. For the CDR3, the DNA is TGTGCCAGCGGCGGAAGCTCCTACAATGAGCAGTTCTTC. Translating it yields CASGGSSYNEQFF.

The sample holds one count of this clone. This chain connects TRBV19 to TRBJ2-1; D gene unclear. The CDR3 runs to 13 residues. V was clipped by 3 bases and J by 9 bases, with 12 bases between them. Germline values: CDR1 LNHDA, CDR2 SQIVND (reference sequence). The CDR3 DNA reads as TGTGCCAGTAGTATGGGCAAGTCCAGTGAGCAGTTCTTC. It translates to CASSMGKSSEQFF.

This clone was observed once. This chain uses TRBV3-1 (or the pseudogene TRBV3-2) with TRBJ1-3, with 8 bases matching TRBD1. The V gene end was trimmed by 1 base and the J gene end by 5 bases; junction bases not matched to a gene: 16. CDR3 length equals 19 residues. In germline, CDR1 is LGHDT, CDR2 YNNKEL (reference sequence). This CDR3 is CASSQGGRPGGQTRNTIYF. The CDR3 DNA follows: TGTGCCAGCAGCCAAGGAGGGAGGCCAGGGGGCCAAACCCGAAACACCATATATTTT.

J is TRBJ1-2 and V is TRBV18; D gene ambiguous. V gave up 4 bases and J gave up 4 bases, with 7 bases separating them. Germline lookup yields CDR1 KGHSH and CDR2 LQKENI. CDR3 length: 12 residues. The chain's CDR3 is CASSQPAYGYTF. Here the CDR3 DNA reads TGTGCCAGCTCACAACCGGCCTATGGCTACACCTTC.

V gene TRBV19 combines with J gene TRBJ2-5; 9 bases match TRBD2. CDR1 is LNHDA, CDR2 SQIVND, per germline (reference sequence). The CDR3 is 13 residues long. J lost 4 bases, V lost 3 bases, and 0 bases had no gene match. CDR3: CASSISGGETQYF. The CDR3 DNA follows: TGTGCCAGTAGTATTAGCGGGGGAGAGACCCAGTACTTC.